The 30 T cell receptor beta chains presented below share a single source sample, sequenced in a study of T cells in Graves' hyperthyroidism and ophthalmopathy. Amplification yielded TCR beta CDR3 regions, with RNA transcripts as the source. In the first-round RT-PCR of the TCR CDR3, the HTBI primer set was used. Using its own MiXCR run on the multiplex PCR reads, TCRdb lists one record per CDR3 protein. The sample lists some 600,000 distinct CDR3 sequences; about half were seen once. Sequencing input: peripheral blood or thyroid tissue (not recorded which). The receptors shown here come from a woman under 30 with Graves' hyperthyroidism.

This clonotype was seen a few times. V usage is TRBV19 and J usage is TRBJ1-5, with a tentative D call TRBD1 (6 bases). The CDR3 is made up of 18 amino acids. The V gene's germline CDR1 is LNHDA and CDR2 SQIVND (reference sequence). Trimming cost V 6 bases and J 2 bases, with 23 bases left between them. CDR3 DNA: TGTGCCAGTAGCAAGCCCCTAACCCGGGACACCGGCAATCAGCCCCAGCATTTT. It encodes CASSKPLTRDTGNQPQHF. Variable domain in full (rest from reference TRBV19 and TRBJ1-5): DGGITQSPKYLFRKEGQNVTLSCEQNLNHDAMYWYRQDPGQGLRLIYYSQIVNDFQKGDIAEGYSVSREKKESFPLTVTSAQKNPTAFYLCASSKPLTRDTGNQPQHFGDGTRLSIL.

This chain joins TRBV7-3 and TRBJ2-3, with D uncertain. In germline, CDR1 is SGHTA, CDR2 FQGTGA. V was trimmed by 4 bases and J by 1 base, leaving 9 bases between them. The CDR3 has 14 residues. CDR3 protein: CASSSVAGTDTQYF. The CDR3 bases are TGTGCCAGCAGCTCCGTCGCGGGCACAGATACGCAGTATTTT.

This clonotype came up a few times. CDR3 bases: TGTGCCAGCAGCTCCCCGGACAGGGGTCGGGTCGAGCAGTACTTC. This codes for CASSSPDRGRVEQYF. The rearrangement links TRBV7-9 to TRBJ2-7, with 9 bases aligning to TRBD1. Trimming cost V 4 bases and J 6 bases; bases outside gene matches: 10. CDR1 SEHNR and CDR2 FQNEAQ come from the germline V gene (reference sequence). This CDR3 is 15 amino acids long.

This clonotype was found a few times. The genes are TRBV7-8 and TRBJ1-1, with 12 bases aligning to TRBD1. CDR1 and CDR2 (germline): SGHVS, FQNEAQ. J lost 3 bases, V lost 3 bases, and 8 bases had no gene match. The CDR3 has 17 amino acids. CDR3 in amino acids: CASSFRDRGRRYTEAFF. CDR3 coding DNA: TGTGCCAGCAGCTTCCGGGACAGGGGGCGGAGGTACACTGAAGCTTTCTTT.

A few counts support this clonotype. The chain links TRBV20-1 to TRBJ2-3; D possibly matches TRBD1 or TRBD2 (5 bases each). The V end lost 5 bases, the J end lost 0 bases, and 12 bases lay between the germline ends. Germline V lookup: CDR1 DFQATT, CDR2 SNEGSKA (reference sequence). CDR3 length: 14 residues. Here the CDR3 DNA reads TGCAGTGCTTCAGAGGGGCCTAGCACAGATACGCAGTATTTT. Translating gives CSASEGPSTDTQYF.

This clonotype was recorded a few times. The gene calls are TRBV4-3 and TRBJ1-6; 7 positions agree with TRBD1. Germline V gene sequence: CDR1 LGHNA, CDR2 YSLEER. V lost 3 bases and J lost 9; bases outside the gene matches: 8. The CDR3 is 15 amino acids. CDR3 bases: TGCGCCAGCAGCCATGAACAGGGGTCGAGTTCACCCCTCCACTTT. It yields the protein CASSHEQGSSSPLHF.

There are a few counts of this clonotype. The chain links TRBV9 to TRBJ2-7, with TRBD1 matching 9 bases. Trimming cost V 4 bases and J 3 bases; bases outside gene matches: 5. Looked up from germline, CDR1 is SGDLS and CDR2 is YYNGEE. This CDR3 spans 14 amino acids. The CDR3 sequence: CASSPRTGDYEQYF. The CDR3 coding sequence is TGTGCCAGCAGCCCCCGGACAGGGGACTACGAGCAGTACTTC.

The chain links TRBV20-1 to TRBJ1-5; D unclear. There are 13 residues in the CDR3. Germline V gene sequence: CDR1 DFQATT, CDR2 SNEGSKA (reference sequence). V was clipped by 1 base and J by 7 bases, with 11 bases between them. Written as DNA, the CDR3 is TGCAGTGCTAGAGCCCAGGTAGGGCAGCCCCAGCATTTT. It is translated as CSARAQVGQPQHF.

This clonotype has more than one count but fewer than ten. This may be a read error, as it is one base from a much larger clone. The chain carries TRBV12-3 or TRBV12-4 and TRBJ2-5; 8 nucleotides agree with TRBD1. Trimming at V came to 6 bases and at J to 1 base, leaving 4 bases not matched to a gene. The CDR3 has 14 amino acids. This chain's CDR3 is CASSTDRAQETQYF. In nucleotides, the CDR3 is TGTGCCAGCAGCACGGACAGGGCCCAAGAGACCCAGTACTTC.

The gene calls are TRBV20-1 and TRBJ2-7; D is unresolved. This CDR3 has 13 amino acids. CDR1 DFQATT and CDR2 SNEGSKA come from the germline V gene (reference sequence). V shed 3 bases and J shed 5 bases, with 14 bases lying between them. The CDR3 reads CSASTASGNEQYF. In DNA, the CDR3 is TGCAGTGCTAGCACGGCCAGTGGAAACGAGCAGTACTTC.

The rearrangement links TRBV20-1 to TRBJ1-1, with D unclear. The CDR3 contains 10 residues. CDR1 and CDR2 from the germline V gene are DFQATT and SNEGSKA (reference sequence). The V end was cut by 5 bases, the J end by 10 bases, with 11 bases between. CDR3 region: CSAGLAGAFF. The CDR3 coding sequence is TGCAGTGCTGGACTAGCGGGAGCTTTCTTT.

The rearrangement uses TRBV7-9 and TRBJ1-1; D gene ambiguous. The germline V and J ends were trimmed by 6 bases and 3 bases, with 11 bases remaining between them. The CDR3 spans 13 residues. Germline loops: CDR1 SEHNR, CDR2 FQNEAQ (reference sequence). CDR3 coding DNA: TGTGCCAGCAGTTACTTCCGATACACTGAAGCTTTCTTT. This sequence encodes CASSYFRYTEAFF.

For this clonotype: Sequence at one end of the junction differs from germline and may be a read error. The J gene is TRBJ1-2, the V gene TRBV5-5, with D perhaps TRBD1 (6 bases). Germline V gives CDR1 SGHKS, CDR2 YYEKEE (reference sequence). The CDR3 covers 13 residues. The CDR3 spells CASSPTYDGGYSF. For the CDR3, the DNA is TGTGCCAGCAGCCCGACCTATGACGGGGGCTACAGCTTC. Based on the CDR3 plus reference TRBV5-5 and TRBJ1-2, the full variable domain is DAGVTQSPTHLIKTRGQQVTLRCSPISGHKSVSWYQQVLGQGPQFIFQYYEKEERGRGNFPDRFSARQFPNYSSELNVNALLLGDSALYLCASSPTYDGGYSFGSGTRLTVV.

This clonotype appeared many times. The chain recombines TRBV7-9 with TRBJ1-4; D is unclear. The CDR3 runs to 13 residues. V was pared by 1 base and J by 5 bases, with 5 bases between. In germline, CDR1 is SEHNR, CDR2 FQNEAQ (reference sequence). CDR3 nucleotide sequence: TGTGCCAGCAGCTTAGACCTAAATGAAAAACTGTTTTTT. Its translation is CASSLDLNEKLFF.

This clonotype was found a few times. The chain recombines TRBV5-5 with TRBJ1-3, with D maybe TRBD1 (6 bases). CDR3 length: 15 amino acids. Trimming shortened V by 1 base and J by 4 bases, and 12 bases separated the two germline ends. Germline V CDR1 and CDR2: SGHKS, YYEKEE (reference sequence). CDR3 sequence reads: CASSLKRGRGNTIYF. CDR3 nucleotides: TGTGCCAGCAGCTTGAAACGGGGGCGAGGAAACACCATATATTTT.

The CDR3 region has the DNA TGTGCCAGCAGCACTGAGGTAGCTTTCCCCCCAGAGACCCAGTACTTC. It encodes CASSTEVAFPPETQYF. The gene calls are TRBV5-5 and TRBJ2-5; D unresolved. The V gene lost 4 bases and the J gene lost 4 bases, with 20 bases spanning the gap. Per the germline V gene, CDR1 is SGHKS and CDR2 is YYEKEE (reference sequence). The CDR3 consists of 16 residues.

The chain uses TRBV7-9 and TRBJ1-4; 7 nucleotides line up with TRBD1. The CDR3 consists of 15 residues. Germline V CDR1 and CDR2: SEHNR, FQNEAQ (reference sequence). Trimming removed 5 bases from V and 6 bases from J; junction bases left unmatched: 9. For the CDR3, the DNA is TGTGCCAGCAGCGATGGACTAGGGACAGATGAAAAACTGTTTTTT. As protein: CASSDGLGTDEKLFF.

This clonotype was detected many times. V usage is TRBV25-1 and J usage is TRBJ1-4, with TRBD1 identical over 7 bases. The V segment lost 6 bases and the J segment 0 bases; nucleotides outside the gene matches: 7. CDR1 and CDR2 (germline): MGHDK, SYGVNS. This CDR3 region has 16 residues. For the CDR3, the DNA is TGTGCCAGCAGACGGGGACAGATTTCAACTAATGAAAAACTGTTTTTT. Protein: CASRRGQISTNEKLFF.

This clonotype was counted a few times. The CDR3 reads CASSIFLPNTEAFF. For the CDR3, the DNA is TGTGCCAGCAGCATTTTTTTACCGAACACTGAAGCTTTCTTT. The gene calls are TRBV7-9 and TRBJ1-1; D is ambiguous. Germline lookup yields CDR1 SEHNR and CDR2 FQNEAQ (reference sequence). The CDR3 covers 14 residues. V was pared by 5 bases and J by 1 base, with 11 bases between.

V gene TRBV25-1 combines with J gene TRBJ1-2; TRBD1 aligns across 9 bases. V shed 4 bases and J 0 bases; nucleotides not matched to a gene: 9. The CDR3 loop spans 17 amino acids. Germline V gene lookup returns CDR1 MGHDK and CDR2 SYGVNS. CDR3 coding DNA: TGTGCCAGCAGTGCCCGGGACAGGGTTAGAGCTAACTATGGCTACACCTTC. The encoded protein is CASSARDRVRANYGYTF.

This clonotype was recorded many times. The rearrangement joins TRBV7-2 to TRBJ1-5, with D perhaps TRBD1 (5 bases). Germline V CDR1 and CDR2: SGHTA, FQGNSA. This CDR3 comprises 13 residues. V was cut by 1 base and J by 9 bases, with 10 bases left in between. The DNA of the CDR3 is TGTGCCAGCAGCTTAGGGGGGACTGGGCCCCAGCATTTT. Translating it yields CASSLGGTGPQHF.

The table lists this clonotype with many counts. This sequence joins TRBV7-9 and TRBJ1-1; D is undetermined. The CDR3 loop spans 13 amino acids. Trimming cost V 9 bases and J 1 base, with 12 bases left between them. Germline V CDR1 and CDR2: SEHNR, FQNEAQ (reference sequence). CDR3 DNA sequence: TGTGCCAGTCTTTTGGCGGCGAACACTGAAGCTTTCTTT. Amino acids: CASLLAANTEAFF.

Regarding this clonotype: One end of the junction is discordant with germline, which a read error may explain. The V gene is TRBV24-1, the J gene TRBJ1-2; D perhaps matches TRBD1 (5 bases). Germline assignment: CDR1 KGHDR and CDR2 SFDVKD. CDR3 size: 14 residues. CDR3 DNA: TGTGCCACCAGTGATTTTAGGACACGCTATGGCTACGCCTTC. Translated, it gives CATSDFRTRYGYAF.

In this sample, this clonotype turned up a few times. The genes are TRBV7-2 and TRBJ1-4, with D tentatively TRBD1 (5 bases). CDR1 is SGHTA and CDR2 is FQGNSA in the germline V gene. The CDR3 extends over 17 amino acids. The V end lost 0 bases, the J end lost 7 bases, and 18 bases lay between the germline ends. CDR3 residues: CASSLALAGIGGEKLFF. Here the CDR3 DNA reads TGTGCCAGCAGCTTAGCGTTGGCGGGGATCGGGGGTGAAAAACTGTTTTTT.

This clonotype showed up just once. Given a much more abundant clone one base away, this may be a read error. The V and J genes are TRBV10-3 and TRBJ2-7; D is unresolved. The CDR3 totals 13 residues. Trimming pared 1 base from V and 8 bases from J, leaving 12 bases between. Looked up from germline, CDR1 is ENHRY and CDR2 is SYGVKD. CDR3 amino acids: CAISEFSRWKQYF. The CDR3 DNA sequence: TGTGCCATCAGTGAGTTCAGTCGGTGGAAGCAGTACTTC.

There are a few counts of this clonotype. This chain connects TRBV11-2 to TRBJ1-1; the D gene is possibly TRBD1 (5 bases). Germline V gene data show CDR1 as SGHAT and CDR2 as FQNNGV. V was clipped by 0 bases and J by 1 base, with 12 bases between them. This CDR3 region has 16 residues. The CDR3 nucleotides are TGTGCCAGCAGCTTAGATATGGGGGAGGGGAACACTGAAGCTTTCTTT. Its translation: CASSLDMGEGNTEAFF.

The chain employs TRBV5-1 and TRBJ1-4, with D maybe TRBD1 (5 bases). CDR1 and CDR2 (germline): SGHRS, YFSETQ. This CDR3 is built from 14 residues. V shed 0 bases and J shed 7 bases, with 10 bases lying between them. Here the CDR3 reads CASSLDAGTEKLFF. As DNA, the CDR3 is TGCGCCAGCAGCTTGGATGCAGGGACTGAAAAACTGTTTTTT.

This clonotype was picked up a small number of times. The genes are TRBV6-1 and TRBJ1-6; 8 positions agree with TRBD1. Germline V gene sequence: CDR1 MNHNS, CDR2 SASEGT. After removal of 6 bases from V and 7 bases from J, the junction contained 8 bases not matched to a gene. The CDR3 is 15 residues long. This chain's CDR3 is CASRPGQVDNSPLHF. CDR3 sequence (DNA): TGTGCCAGCAGACCGGGACAGGTGGACAATTCACCCCTCCACTTT.

The CDR3 coding sequence is TGTGCCAGCAGTGACTGGTTCCAGTCGGATGGCTACACCTTC. Protein sequence: CASSDWFQSDGYTF. The V gene is TRBV2, the J gene TRBJ1-2; D ambiguous. V shed 3 bases and J shed 6 bases, with 14 bases lying between them. The CDR3 is 14 residues long. Germline V gives CDR1 SNHLY, CDR2 FYNNEI.

The chain couples TRBV7-3 to TRBJ2-7, with D possibly matching TRBD2 (7 bases). The germline V and J ends were trimmed by 5 bases and 7 bases, with 15 bases remaining between them. The CDR3 loop spans 13 amino acids. From germline, CDR1 is SGHTA and CDR2 FQGTGA. CDR3 sequence: CASSPTGGQEQYF. The DNA of the CDR3 is TGTGCCAGCAGCCCGACCGGGGGGCAAGAGCAGTACTTC.